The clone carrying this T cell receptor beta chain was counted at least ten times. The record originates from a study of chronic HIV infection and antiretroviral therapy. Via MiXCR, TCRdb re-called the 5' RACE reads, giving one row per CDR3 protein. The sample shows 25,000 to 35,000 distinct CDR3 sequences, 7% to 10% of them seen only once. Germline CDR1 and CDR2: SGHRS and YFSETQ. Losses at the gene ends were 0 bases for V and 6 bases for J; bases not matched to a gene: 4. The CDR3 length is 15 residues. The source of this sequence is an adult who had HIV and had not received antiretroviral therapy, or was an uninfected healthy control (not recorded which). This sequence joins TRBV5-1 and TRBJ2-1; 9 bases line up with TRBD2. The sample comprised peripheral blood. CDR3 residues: CASSLERGAGNEQFF. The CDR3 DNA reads TGCGCCAGCAGCTTGGAGCGGGGGGCGGGCAATGAGCAGTTCTTC.